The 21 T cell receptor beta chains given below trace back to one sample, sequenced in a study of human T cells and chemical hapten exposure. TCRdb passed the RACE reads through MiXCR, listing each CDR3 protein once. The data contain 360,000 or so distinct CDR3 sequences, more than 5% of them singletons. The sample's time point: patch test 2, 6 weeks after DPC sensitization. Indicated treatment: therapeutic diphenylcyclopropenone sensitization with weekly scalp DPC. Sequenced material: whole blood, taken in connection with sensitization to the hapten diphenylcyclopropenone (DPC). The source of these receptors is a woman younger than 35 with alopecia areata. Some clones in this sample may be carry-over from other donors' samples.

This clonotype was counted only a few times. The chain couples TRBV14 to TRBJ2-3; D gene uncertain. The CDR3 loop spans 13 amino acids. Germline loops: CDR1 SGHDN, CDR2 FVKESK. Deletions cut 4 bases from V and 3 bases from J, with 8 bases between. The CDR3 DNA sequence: TGTGCCAGCAGCCCAAGGTGGACAGATACGCAGTATTTT. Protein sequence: CASSPRWTDTQYF.

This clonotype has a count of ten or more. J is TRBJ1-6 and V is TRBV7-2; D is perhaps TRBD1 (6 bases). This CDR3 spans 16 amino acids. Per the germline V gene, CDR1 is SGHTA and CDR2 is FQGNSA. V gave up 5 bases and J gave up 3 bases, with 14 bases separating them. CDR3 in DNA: TGTGCCAGCAGCGCACCGGCAGGGGACTATAATTCACCCCTCCACTTT. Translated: CASSAPAGDYNSPLHF.

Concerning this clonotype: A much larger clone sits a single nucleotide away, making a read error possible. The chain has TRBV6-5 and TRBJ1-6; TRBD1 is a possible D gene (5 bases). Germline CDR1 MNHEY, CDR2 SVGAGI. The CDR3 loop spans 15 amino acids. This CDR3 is CATRSPGTGLQPLYF. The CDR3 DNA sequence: TGTGCCACCAGATCCCCCGGGACCGGCCTTCAACCCCTCTACTTT.

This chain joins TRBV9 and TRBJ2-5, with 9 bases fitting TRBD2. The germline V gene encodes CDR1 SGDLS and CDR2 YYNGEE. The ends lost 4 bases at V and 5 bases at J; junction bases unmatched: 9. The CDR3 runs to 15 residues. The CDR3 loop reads CASSPSRGGGETQYF. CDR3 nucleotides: TGTGCCAGCAGCCCCTCGCGGGGGGGCGGGGAGACCCAGTACTTC.

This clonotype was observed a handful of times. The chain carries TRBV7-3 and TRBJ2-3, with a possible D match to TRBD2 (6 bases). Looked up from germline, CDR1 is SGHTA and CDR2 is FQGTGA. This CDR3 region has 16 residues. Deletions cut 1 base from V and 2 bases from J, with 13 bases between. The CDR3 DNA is TGTGCCAGCAGCTTAAACGGCGGGATGGTCACAGATACGCAGTATTTT. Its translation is CASSLNGGMVTDTQYF. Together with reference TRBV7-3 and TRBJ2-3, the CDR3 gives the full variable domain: GAGVSQTPSNKVTEKGKYVELRCDPISGHTALYWYRQSLGQGPEFLIYFQGTGAADDSGLPNDRFFAVRPEGSVSTLKIQRTERGDSAVYLCASSLNGGMVTDTQYFGPGTRLTVL.

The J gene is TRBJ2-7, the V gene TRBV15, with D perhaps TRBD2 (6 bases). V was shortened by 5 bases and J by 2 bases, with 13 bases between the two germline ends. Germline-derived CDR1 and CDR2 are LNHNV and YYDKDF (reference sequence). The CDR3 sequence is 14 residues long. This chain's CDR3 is CATSVGGLAYEQYF. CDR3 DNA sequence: TGTGCCACCAGCGTCGGGGGTTTGGCCTACGAGCAGTACTTC.

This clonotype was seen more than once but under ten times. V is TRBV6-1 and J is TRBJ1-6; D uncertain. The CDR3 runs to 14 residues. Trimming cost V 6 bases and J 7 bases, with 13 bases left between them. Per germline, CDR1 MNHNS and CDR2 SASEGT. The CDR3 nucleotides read TGTGCCAGCAGCCGGACGGCGCAGAATTCACCCCTCCACTTT. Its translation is CASSRTAQNSPLHF.

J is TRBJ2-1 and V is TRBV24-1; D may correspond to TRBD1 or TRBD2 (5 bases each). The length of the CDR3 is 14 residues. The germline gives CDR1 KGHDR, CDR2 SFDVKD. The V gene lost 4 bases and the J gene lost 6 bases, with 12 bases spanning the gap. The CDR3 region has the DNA TGTGCCACCAGTGAATGGGGGAAGGCCAATGAGCAGTTCTTC. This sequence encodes CATSEWGKANEQFF.

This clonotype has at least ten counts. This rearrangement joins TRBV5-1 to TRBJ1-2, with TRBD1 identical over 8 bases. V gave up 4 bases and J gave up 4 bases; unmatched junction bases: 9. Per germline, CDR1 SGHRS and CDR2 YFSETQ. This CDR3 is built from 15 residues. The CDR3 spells CASSPAGQGGYGYTF. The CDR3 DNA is TGCGCCAGCAGCCCGGCCGGACAGGGCGGCTATGGCTACACCTTC.

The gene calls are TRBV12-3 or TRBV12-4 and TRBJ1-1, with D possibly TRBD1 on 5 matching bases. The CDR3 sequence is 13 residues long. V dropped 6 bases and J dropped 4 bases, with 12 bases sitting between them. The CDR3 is CASSRGTGTEAFF. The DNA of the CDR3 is TGTGCCAGCAGCCGGGGGACGGGCACTGAAGCTTTCTTT.

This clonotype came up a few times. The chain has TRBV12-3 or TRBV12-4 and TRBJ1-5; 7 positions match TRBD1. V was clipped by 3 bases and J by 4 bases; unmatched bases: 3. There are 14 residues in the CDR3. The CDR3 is CASSFWTGNQPQHF. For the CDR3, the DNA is TGTGCCAGCAGTTTTTGGACAGGTAATCAGCCCCAGCATTTT.

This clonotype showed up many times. DNA for the CDR3: TGCAGCGTCGGCCCCTTGACAGATACGCAGTATTTT. Protein sequence: CSVGPLTDTQYF. This chain links TRBV29-1 with TRBJ2-3; D uncertain. Trimming shortened V by 6 bases and J by 3 bases, and 10 bases separated the two germline ends. The CDR3 length is 12 residues. Looked up from germline, CDR1 is SQVTM and CDR2 is ANQGSEA.

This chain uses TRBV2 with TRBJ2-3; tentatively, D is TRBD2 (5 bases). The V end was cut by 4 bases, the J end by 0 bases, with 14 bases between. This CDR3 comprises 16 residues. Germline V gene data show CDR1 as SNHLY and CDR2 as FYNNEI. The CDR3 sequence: CASSGGSGRSTDTQYF. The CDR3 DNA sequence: TGTGCCAGCAGTGGCGGCAGCGGTCGAAGCACAGATACGCAGTATTTT.

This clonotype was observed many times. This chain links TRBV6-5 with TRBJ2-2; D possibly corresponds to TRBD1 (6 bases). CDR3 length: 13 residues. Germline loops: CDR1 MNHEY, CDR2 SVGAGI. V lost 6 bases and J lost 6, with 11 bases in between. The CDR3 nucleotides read TGTGCCAGCAGCTACAGGGTTTCCGGGGAGCTGTTTTTT. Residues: CASSYRVSGELFF.

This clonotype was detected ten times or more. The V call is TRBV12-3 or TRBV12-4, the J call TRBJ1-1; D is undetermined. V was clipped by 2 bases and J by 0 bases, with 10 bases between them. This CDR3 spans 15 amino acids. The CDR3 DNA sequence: TGTGCCAGCAGTTTATTGGGAGGTCTGAACACTGAAGCTTTCTTT. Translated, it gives CASSLLGGLNTEAFF.

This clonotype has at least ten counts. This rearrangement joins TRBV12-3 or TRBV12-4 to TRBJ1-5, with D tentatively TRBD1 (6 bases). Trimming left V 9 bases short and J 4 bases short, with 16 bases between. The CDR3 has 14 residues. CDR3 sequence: CASCVQQGNQPQHF. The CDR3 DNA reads TGTGCCAGTTGTGTCCAACAGGGAAATCAGCCCCAGCATTTT.

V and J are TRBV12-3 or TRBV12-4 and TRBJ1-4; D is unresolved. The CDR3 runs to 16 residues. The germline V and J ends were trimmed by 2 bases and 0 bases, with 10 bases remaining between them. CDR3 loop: CASSLLPIATNEKLFF. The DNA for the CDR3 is TGTGCCAGCAGTTTATTACCGATTGCAACTAATGAAAAACTGTTTTTT.

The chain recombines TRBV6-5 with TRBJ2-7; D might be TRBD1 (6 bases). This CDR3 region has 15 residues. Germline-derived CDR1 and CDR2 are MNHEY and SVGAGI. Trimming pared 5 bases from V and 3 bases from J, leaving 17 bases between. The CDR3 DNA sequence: TGTGCCAGCAGTCCCGACAGGAACAGGATCTACGAGCAGTACTTC. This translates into CASSPDRNRIYEQYF.

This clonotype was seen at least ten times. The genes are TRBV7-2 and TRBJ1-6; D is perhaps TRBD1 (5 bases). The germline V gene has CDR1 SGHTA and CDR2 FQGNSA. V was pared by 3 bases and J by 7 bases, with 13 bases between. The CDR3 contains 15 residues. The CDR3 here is CASSLRGSGNSPLHF. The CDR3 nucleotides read TGTGCCAGCAGCTTGCGGGGGTCAGGCAATTCACCCCTCCACTTT.

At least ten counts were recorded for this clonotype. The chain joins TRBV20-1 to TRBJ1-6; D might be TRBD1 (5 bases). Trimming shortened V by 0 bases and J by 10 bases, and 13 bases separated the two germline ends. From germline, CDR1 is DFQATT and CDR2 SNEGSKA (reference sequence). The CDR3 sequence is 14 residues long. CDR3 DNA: TGCAGTGCTAGAGATGGCAGGGACGGATCACCCCTCCACTTT. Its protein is CSARDGRDGSPLHF.

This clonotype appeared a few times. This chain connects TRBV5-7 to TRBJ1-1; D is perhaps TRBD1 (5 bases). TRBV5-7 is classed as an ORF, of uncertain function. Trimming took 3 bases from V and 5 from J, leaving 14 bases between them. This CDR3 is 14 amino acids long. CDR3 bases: TGTGCCAGCAGCTCCGAAGGGGAGGAGACTGAAGCTTTCTTT. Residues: CASSSEGEETEAFF.